These 2 T cell receptor beta chains were sequenced from one sample in a study of graft-versus-host responses after intestinal transplantation (dated by TCRdb to the early 2020s). What these receptors recognize is not known. Read against the paper, the sample's time point label means: cells obtained before transplantation from donor or recipient. Library method: the immunoSEQ multiplex PCR assay. Sourced from immuneACCESS, this table was stored by TCRdb with only in-frame sequences that have V and J called. A share of the clones is absent; for the studies checked, an unresolved V gene accounts for under half, and the remainder has no known explanation. The table for this sample lists over 100,000 clones; 90% to 95% of them were counted only once. Jointly, the top ten make up more than 2.5% of the sample. Sequencing was performed on unstimulated CD8+ T cells sorted from spleen or lymph node cells, taken before intestinal transplant. Every receptor here comes from a human donor who received an intestinal transplant.

The rearrangement uses TRBV27 and TRBJ2-5; D perhaps matches TRBD2 (5 bases). The length of the CDR3 is 15 residues. The V gene lost 2 bases and the J gene lost 2 bases, with 12 bases spanning the gap. Looked up from germline, CDR1 is MNHEY and CDR2 is SMNVEV (reference sequence). The CDR3 DNA reads TGTGCCAGCAGTTTAAGGCAGGACTGGCAAGAGACCCAGTACTTC. Protein product: CASSLRQDWQETQYF.

This sequence joins TRBV27 and TRBJ2-3; the match to TRBD2 covers 12 bases. Germline CDR1 and CDR2: MNHEY and SMNVEV (reference sequence). The CDR3 extends over 18 amino acids. The ends lost 3 bases at V and 3 bases at J; junction bases unmatched: 10. For the CDR3, the DNA is TGTGCCAGCAGTTTGACAGGTTCCGGGACTAGCGGGACAGATACGCAGTATTTT. It is translated as CASSLTGSGTSGTDTQYF.